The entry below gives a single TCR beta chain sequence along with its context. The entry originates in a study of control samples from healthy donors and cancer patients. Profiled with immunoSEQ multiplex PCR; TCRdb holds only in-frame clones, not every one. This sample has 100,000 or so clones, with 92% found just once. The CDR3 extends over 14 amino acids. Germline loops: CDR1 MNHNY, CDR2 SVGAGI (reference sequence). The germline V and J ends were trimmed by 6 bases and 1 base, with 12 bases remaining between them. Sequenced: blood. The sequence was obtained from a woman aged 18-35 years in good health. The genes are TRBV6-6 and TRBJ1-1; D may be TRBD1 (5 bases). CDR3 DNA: TGTGCCAGCAGGATCACAACAGGGAACACTGAAGCTTTCTTT. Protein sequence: CASRITTGNTEAFF.